A single sample is the source of the 31 T cell receptor beta chains below, sequenced in a study of cytotoxic CD8 clonotypes in ibrutinib-treated CLL. The protocol was immunoSEQ multiplex PCR, while the TCRdb copy is restricted to in-frame clones and leaves out a portion. Of about 50,000 clones in the sample, more than 55% were seen once. The starting material was PBMCs, obtained after 24 months of ibrutinib treatment. Receptor source: a human donor with chronic lymphocytic leukemia.

This clone was counted a few times. As DNA, the CDR3 is TGCAGCGCCTCAACCGGGACGAATTCACCCCTCCACTTT. Encoded protein: CSASTGTNSPLHF. V and J are TRBV29-1 and TRBJ1-6, with TRBD1 as a possible D gene (5 bases). This CDR3 comprises 13 residues. V shed 7 bases and J shed 7 bases, with 14 bases lying between them. Germline assignment: CDR1 SQVTM and CDR2 ANQGSEA. The full variable domain, rest sourced from reference TRBV29-1 and TRBJ1-6, is SAVISQKPSRDICQRGTSLTIQCQVDSQVTMMFWYRQQPGQSLTLIATANQGSEATYESGFVIDKFPISRPNLTFSTLTVSNMSPEDSSIYLCSASTGTNSPLHFGNGTRLTVT.

The chain uses TRBV15 and TRBJ1-2, with 9 bases that match TRBD1. The V segment lost 1 base and the J segment 4 bases; nucleotides outside the gene matches: 1. This CDR3 contains 14 residues. Germline assignment: CDR1 LNHNV and CDR2 YYDKDF (reference sequence). The DNA of the CDR3 is TGTGCCACCAGCAGAGCGGACAGGGGCTATGGCTACACCTTC. Amino acid sequence: CATSRADRGYGYTF.

The chain uses TRBV19 and TRBJ1-4, with D possibly TRBD1 on 5 matching bases. The CDR3 contains 15 residues. The germline V gene has CDR1 LNHDA and CDR2 SQIVND (reference sequence). The V end was cut by 3 bases, the J end by 7 bases, with 15 bases between. CDR3 loop: CASSIGGVRGEKLFF. CDR3 in DNA: TGTGCCAGTAGTATTGGAGGGGTTCGGGGTGAAAAACTGTTTTTT.

The V call is TRBV13, the J call TRBJ2-1; D might be TRBD1 (6 bases). Germline lookup yields CDR1 PRHDT and CDR2 FYEKMQ (reference sequence). The CDR3 is 15 residues long. Trimming took 3 bases from V and 2 from J, leaving 11 bases between them. CDR3 DNA: TGTGCCAGCAGCTTCCAGGGGCGGCCCTACAATGAGCAGTTCTTC. It encodes CASSFQGRPYNEQFF. Variable domain in full (rest from reference TRBV13 and TRBJ2-1): AAGVIQSPRHLIKEKRETATLKCYPIPRHDTVYWYQQGPGQDPQFLISFYEKMQSDKGSIPDRFSAQQFSDYHSELNMSSLELGDSALYFCASSFQGRPYNEQFFGPGTRLTVL.

This chain uses TRBV2 with TRBJ1-2, with 8 bases that match TRBD1. This CDR3 has 14 residues. V lost 6 bases to trimming and J lost 1 base; unmatched junction nucleotides: 4. Germline CDR1 reads SNHLY; CDR2 reads FYNNEI. DNA of the CDR3: TGTGCCAGCAGGACAGGGGCCCTTAACTATGGCTACACCTTC. This sequence encodes CASRTGALNYGYTF. Together with reference TRBV2 and TRBJ1-2, the CDR3 gives the full variable domain: EPEVTQTPSHQVTQMGQEVILRCVPISNHLYFYWYRQILGQKVEFLVSFYNNEISEKSEIFDDQFSVERPDGSNFTLKIRSTKLEDSAMYFCASRTGALNYGYTFGSGTRLTVV.

This clone has more than one count but fewer than ten. The chain has TRBV9 and TRBJ2-7, with 9 bases identical to TRBD1. After removal of 3 bases from V and 0 bases from J, the junction contained 1 base not matched to a gene. Germline lookup yields CDR1 SGDLS and CDR2 YYNGEE. There are 14 residues in the CDR3. The CDR3: CASSETGGSYEQYF. DNA of the CDR3: TGTGCCAGCAGCGAGACAGGGGGCTCCTACGAGCAGTACTTC.

This sequence joins TRBV13 and TRBJ1-6; D unresolved. Germline CDR1 PRHDT, CDR2 FYEKMQ (reference sequence). Between the trimmed V and J ends, which lost 5 bases and 6 bases, there was a span of 8 bases. The CDR3 consists of 13 residues. CDR3 residues: CASSPTGNSPLHF. The CDR3 DNA sequence: TGTGCCAGCAGCCCTACTGGTAATTCACCCCTCCACTTT. Drawing the rest from reference TRBV13 and TRBJ1-6, the complete variable domain is AAGVIQSPRHLIKEKRETATLKCYPIPRHDTVYWYQQGPGQDPQFLISFYEKMQSDKGSIPDRFSAQQFSDYHSELNMSSLELGDSALYFCASSPTGNSPLHFGNGTRLTVT.

V gene TRBV9 combines with J gene TRBJ1-2; D may be TRBD1 (6 bases). The CDR3 length is 16 residues. Germline CDR1 is SGDLS and CDR2 is YYNGEE. With 2 bases removed from V and 7 bases from J, the gap between germline ends came to 21 bases. DNA of the CDR3: TGTGCCAGCAGCGTTTCCCGAGGGGGGCGCGACGTTGGCTACACCTTC. It translates to CASSVSRGGRDVGYTF.

This clone was seen at least ten times. V and J are TRBV7-9 and TRBJ1-1, with D tentatively TRBD1 (6 bases). Deletions cut 3 bases from V and 8 bases from J, with 10 bases between. This CDR3 contains 12 residues. In germline, CDR1 is SEHNR, CDR2 FQNEAQ (reference sequence). CDR3 region: CASSLLGGEAFF. CDR3 nucleotides: TGTGCCAGCAGCTTGTTAGGGGGAGAAGCTTTCTTT.

As for this clone: Other nucleotide sequences from this sample produce the same CDR3. The rearrangement joins TRBV4-1 to TRBJ1-2; no clear D. Per germline, CDR1 MGHRA and CDR2 YSYEKL. V was shortened by 3 bases and J by 4 bases, with 9 bases between the two germline ends. The CDR3 sequence is 13 residues long. CDR3 loop: CASSQSNSYGYTF. The CDR3 DNA reads TGCGCCAGCAGCCAGAGTAATTCCTATGGCTACACCTTC.

The chain joins TRBV5-1 to TRBJ2-3; D gene unclear. Trimming removed 4 bases from V and 5 bases from J, with 11 bases in between. The CDR3 is 13 residues long. The germline V gene encodes CDR1 SGHRS and CDR2 YFSETQ. The CDR3 spells CASSTDPGDTQYF. For the CDR3, the DNA is TGCGCCAGCAGCACCGACCCTGGAGATACGCAGTATTTT.

The rearrangement uses TRBV9 and TRBJ2-6; 7 nucleotides agree with TRBD1. This CDR3 region has 17 residues. CDR1 is SGDLS and CDR2 is YYNGEE in the germline V gene. The V and J ends lost 3 bases and 1 base, in that order; junction bases with no gene match: 7. This CDR3 reads CASSDRGPSSGANVLTF. The CDR3 DNA reads TGTGCCAGCAGCGACAGGGGCCCTTCTTCTGGGGCCAACGTCCTGACTTTC.

V usage is TRBV7-8 and J usage is TRBJ1-1; 7 bases agree with TRBD1. V trimming: 1 base; J trimming: 5 bases; junction bases outside the gene matches: 13. From germline, CDR1 is SGHVS and CDR2 FQNEAQ. The CDR3 contains 17 residues. CDR3 in amino acids: CASSLGTGVSWRTEAFF. CDR3 bases: TGTGCCAGCAGCTTAGGGACAGGAGTTTCATGGAGGACTGAAGCTTTCTTT.

This clone showed up just once. The chain combines TRBV5-4 with TRBJ2-7; 9 bases fit TRBD1. Per germline, CDR1 SGHNT and CDR2 YYREEE (reference sequence). V dropped 3 bases and J dropped 6; count of bases not matched to a gene: 13. This CDR3 spans 16 amino acids. DNA of the CDR3: TGTGCCAGCAGCTCCGGGGGACAGGGCCCGAGAGGCGAGCAGTACTTC. It is translated as CASSSGGQGPRGEQYF.

The CDR3 sequence: CASTGQISTDTQYF. The CDR3 coding sequence is TGTGCCAGCACCGGGCAGATAAGCACAGATACGCAGTATTTT. This sequence joins TRBV9 and TRBJ2-3; D is undetermined. This CDR3 is 14 amino acids long. Germline lookup yields CDR1 SGDLS and CDR2 YYNGEE. Trimming took 6 bases from V and 0 from J, leaving 11 bases between them.

This clone was observed a handful of times. The V and J genes are TRBV5-1 and TRBJ2-7, with 8 positions matching TRBD1. The CDR3 is made up of 14 amino acids. V shed 2 bases and J 6 bases; nucleotides not matched to a gene: 7. CDR1 and CDR2 (germline): SGHRS, YFSETQ. CDR3 nucleotide sequence: TGCGCCAGCAGCTTACAGGGGGGTGTCAGCGAGCAGTACTTC. Translation gives CASSLQGGVSEQYF. The whole variable domain, remainder taken from reference TRBV5-1 and TRBJ2-7, is KAGVTQTPRYLIKTRGQQVTLSCSPISGHRSVSWYQQTPGQGLQFLFEYFSETQRNKGNFPGRFSGRQFSNSRSEMNVSTLELGDSALYLCASSLQGGVSEQYFGPGTRLTVT.

This clone was recorded once. This chain connects TRBV28 to TRBJ1-1; a weak D match, TRBD1 (5 bases). The CDR3 totals 14 residues. Between the trimmed V and J ends, which lost 4 bases and 8 bases, there was a span of 17 bases. Germline CDR1 is MDHEN and CDR2 is SYDVKM. Here the CDR3 DNA reads TGTGCCAGCAGTTCGGGGGAGAGGACGATCGAAGCTTTCTTT. Protein product: CASSSGERTIEAFF.

This clone showed up just a few times. The CDR3 nucleotides are TGTGCCAGCAGTCGCCGGGATAATAGCAATCAGCCCCAGCATTTT. It is translated as CASSRRDNSNQPQHF. V is TRBV2 and J is TRBJ1-5, with no clear D. Germline V lookup: CDR1 SNHLY, CDR2 FYNNEI. Trimming shortened V by 5 bases and J by 0 bases, and 11 bases separated the two germline ends. CDR3 size: 15 residues.

There are a few counts of this clone. The chain employs TRBV6-5 and TRBJ1-4, with D unclear. V gave up 6 bases and J gave up 2 bases, with 10 bases separating them. Germline CDR1 and CDR2: MNHEY and SVGAGI. The CDR3 spans 14 residues. CDR3 in amino acids: CASSRGWTNEKLFF. CDR3 DNA: TGTGCCAGCAGCCGGGGATGGACTAATGAAAAACTGTTTTTT.

V usage is TRBV28 and J usage is TRBJ2-2; the match to TRBD1 covers 9 bases. This CDR3 spans 16 amino acids. V lost 5 bases and J lost 2; bases outside the gene matches: 6. Germline values: CDR1 MDHEN, CDR2 SYDVKM. CDR3 nucleotide sequence: TGTGCCAGCAGTCCCACGACAGGGGGTAACACCGGGGAGCTGTTTTTT. Translation gives CASSPTTGGNTGELFF.

The chain links TRBV5-1 to TRBJ1-2, with 9 bases identical to TRBD1. J gave up 7 bases and V 4 bases, and 8 bases lay outside the gene matches. The CDR3 runs to 14 residues. CDR1 and CDR2 from the germline V gene are SGHRS and YFSETQ. CDR3 in amino acids: CASSPGQGTAGYTF. The CDR3 nucleotides are TGCGCCAGCAGCCCAGGACAGGGGACCGCTGGCTACACCTTC.

The rearrangement joins TRBV6-1 to TRBJ1-1; D uncertain. This CDR3 region has 10 residues. Looked up from germline, CDR1 is MNHNS and CDR2 is SASEGT. V was clipped by 8 bases and J by 3 bases, with 4 bases between them. The CDR3 spells CASRYTEAFF. The DNA for the CDR3 is TGTGCCAGCCGATACACTGAAGCTTTCTTT.

CDR3 bases: TGTGCCAGCAGTTCGGGGGGGCGCGGCTACACCTTC. It yields the protein CASSSGGRGYTF. This chain joins TRBV27 and TRBJ1-2; tentatively, D is TRBD1 (6 bases). The CDR3 consists of 12 residues. Per the germline V gene, CDR1 is MNHEY and CDR2 is SMNVEV (reference sequence). V lost 4 bases and J lost 8, with 11 bases in between.

CDR3 protein: CASSLGQGDGYTF. CDR3 nucleotide sequence: TGTGCCAGCAGCTTGGGCCAGGGAGACGGCTACACCTTC. This chain links TRBV5-8 with TRBJ1-2, with a weak D call TRBD1 (5 bases). The CDR3 extends over 13 amino acids. The germline CDR1 and CDR2 sequences are SGHTS and YDEGEE. V lost 0 bases to trimming and J lost 8 bases, with 11 bases between them.

This chain connects TRBV2 to TRBJ2-1, with 14 bases identical to TRBD2. The CDR3 covers 15 residues. V gave up 6 bases and J gave up 8 bases; unmatched junction bases: 6. Germline CDR1 is SNHLY and CDR2 is FYNNEI. CDR3 protein: CASRPGLAGGYEQFF. The CDR3 nucleotides read TGTGCCAGCAGACCCGGACTAGCGGGGGGATATGAGCAGTTCTTC. Variable domain in full (rest from reference TRBV2 and TRBJ2-1): EPEVTQTPSHQVTQMGQEVILRCVPISNHLYFYWYRQILGQKVEFLVSFYNNEISEKSEIFDDQFSVERPDGSNFTLKIRSTKLEDSAMYFCASRPGLAGGYEQFFGPGTRLTVL.

Only a few counts were recorded for this clone. The gene calls are TRBV19 and TRBJ2-7; D ambiguous. Germline V gives CDR1 LNHDA, CDR2 SQIVND (reference sequence). Trimming pared 8 bases from V and 7 bases from J, leaving 24 bases between. There are 15 residues in the CDR3. The CDR3 DNA follows: TGTGCCAGTCCCTCGGAACGGACCTGTCCTGAGGAGCAGTACTTC. It encodes CASPSERTCPEEQYF.

The chain is built from TRBV6-1 and TRBJ2-5, with D maybe TRBD1 (6 bases). The germline V and J ends were trimmed by 7 bases and 10 bases, with 22 bases remaining between them. Germline values: CDR1 MNHNS, CDR2 SASEGT. The CDR3 has 14 amino acids. CDR3 sequence (DNA): TGTGCCAGCAAGGGGGTCAGGGTAATAGGGGTCCAGTACTTC. Its protein product is CASKGVRVIGVQYF.

V usage is TRBV6-1 and J usage is TRBJ2-7; D is possibly TRBD2 (5 bases). Germline CDR1 is MNHNS and CDR2 is SASEGT. The V gene lost 6 bases and the J gene lost 0 bases, with 12 bases spanning the gap. The CDR3 has 14 amino acids. This chain's CDR3 is CASRSAAGSYEQYF. The CDR3, as DNA: TGTGCCAGCAGGTCAGCGGCCGGCTCCTACGAGCAGTACTTC.

This chain joins TRBV5-1 and TRBJ2-6; a possible D gene is TRBD2 (6 bases). The CDR3 has 18 amino acids. Germline V lookup: CDR1 SGHRS, CDR2 YFSETQ. V was clipped by 0 bases and J by 4 bases, with 17 bases between them. The CDR3 is CASSLVVGGVPGANVLTF. DNA of the CDR3: TGCGCCAGCAGCTTGGTAGTCGGAGGGGTTCCCGGGGCCAACGTCCTGACTTTC.

The chain is built from TRBV6-6 and TRBJ2-1; 9 bases fit TRBD1. Per germline, CDR1 MNHNY and CDR2 SVGAGI (reference sequence). The trim removed 3 bases at V and 5 bases at J, leaving 8 bases unmatched. The CDR3 totals 16 residues. CDR3 amino acids: CASSYSGTGINNEQFF. In nucleotides, the CDR3 is TGTGCCAGCAGTTATTCCGGGACAGGGATTAACAATGAGCAGTTCTTC.

This rearrangement joins TRBV10-3 to TRBJ2-6, with TRBD1 matching over 8 bases. The CDR3 has 17 amino acids. Germline CDR1 ENHRY, CDR2 SYGVKD. V lost 4 bases, J lost 0 bases, and 5 bases stayed unmatched. CDR3 region: CAISGGTGSSGANVLTF. The CDR3 nucleotides are TGTGCCATCAGTGGTGGGACAGGCAGCTCTGGGGCCAACGTCCTGACTTTC.